This TCR beta chain was retrieved from a study of vaccination and CD4 T cells after COVID-19 (dated by TCRdb to 2022 to 2024). For context, the study as a whole: Six males and four females were included in the convalescent cohort, with two Hispanic individuals, seven Caucasians, two Asians and one multiracial person represented. Participants got two doses of the Pfizer-BioNTech BNT162b2 vaccine (n=8) or two doses of the Moderna mRNA-1273 vaccine (n=2). Post-COVID blood samples from convalescent patients were collected a median of around 100 days after diagnosis, with a range of 35 to 161 days. Post-vaccine blood samples were collected a median of around 70 days after the second vaccine dose, ranging from roughly 12 to 250 days. Culture stimuli were overlapping spike peptide pools from SARS-CoV-2 and from the common cold coronaviruses HCoV-NL63, HCoV-OC43 and HCoV-229E. As controls, cultures received a CEFX viral epitope pool (the positive control), an HIV-1 Nef peptide pool (the negative control), or no peptide at all. In 10 COVID-19 convalescent patients and 4 infection-naive healthy vaccine recipients, the spike-specific CD4+ TCR repertoire before mRNA vaccination was compared with the repertoire after mRNA vaccination. Beyond this particular receptor, the publication reports: Among the post-vaccine SARS-CoV-2-reactive clones in convalescent patients, a median approximately 86% showed up only after vaccination, which suggests vaccine-specific priming. Of the vaccine-specific clones in convalescent patients, 304 of 307, or nearly all, reacted only to SARS-CoV-2 spike and did not cross-react with common cold coronaviruses. The median number of SARS-CoV-2-reactive clonotypes rose from around 21 after infection to roughly 38 after vaccination, but the change was not significant. The study included relatively few convalescent patients and did not analyze early timepoints after natural infection.

This clonotype has a handful of counts. No cognate antigen has been identified for it. The record has no base qualities; no much larger clone is one base away. Library method: PCR. DNA from cultured CD4+ T cells underwent TCR sequencing with the Oncomine TCR Beta short-read assay at the Johns Hopkins FTIC core. The QIAamp micro DNA kit was used to extract genomic DNA from the cultured CD4+ T cells. Oncomine TCR Beta libraries from cultured CD4+ T cells were pooled using unique dual indexes and sequenced on an Illumina iSeq 100. As for the original processing: Non-productive sequences were removed, and CDR3s not starting with C, not ending with F or W, or shorter than 7 amino acids were discarded. Antigen-specific clonotypes were identified with the MANAFEST web application by comparing peptide-stimulated wells with reference and other culture wells. To be called positive, a clone needed an FDR below 0.05, an odds ratio above 5, and a productive frequency above 0.1% in at least two of three replicate wells. Cross-reactive clonotypes were defined as significantly expanded in both SARS-CoV-2 spike wells and at least one common cold coronavirus spike condition. Using R version 3.6.1, CDR3 homology was evaluated through Levenshtein distances (stringdist) along with unrooted phylogenetic trees (ape). TCRdb itself trimmed the public reads at Q25 with fastp, ran MiXCR and retained productive beta chains. A single entry per CDR3 protein holds the most common genes and DNA from its merged rows. The V and J calls were not made by the authors but by TCRdb's processing. The sample includes just under 20,000 distinct CDR3 sequences, with around 40% observed a single time. The ten largest clones represent about 25% of the sample.

The treatment or condition label corresponds to: approximately 9-day PBMC culture with coronavirus spike peptide pools or control peptides (ViraFEST assay). To expand antigen-specific T cells with peptide pools and then pick out the expanded clonotypes through TCR sequencing, the study relied on the ViraFEST assay. Negative nucleocapsid antibody tests before and after vaccination confirmed that the healthy vaccine recipients had no prior SARS-CoV-2 infection. Each well held roughly 2 million PBMCs cultured in IMDM containing around 5.1% human AB serum and approximately 9.1 IU/ml IL-2, with 10 ug/ml peptide pools added. Half of the culture medium was replaced with fresh IL-2-containing medium on days 3 and 7. After approximately eleven days of culture, CD4+ T cells were isolated by negative selection with the EasySep CD4+ T cell isolation kit. PBMCs were separated from whole blood using Ficoll-Paque Plus gradient centrifugation and then either used fresh or cryopreserved at -140C. Each culture condition was generally run in triplicate wells.

This clonotype was obtained from a human donor who received a COVID-19 vaccine. Specimen: CD4+ T cells from blood, cultured in vitro, collected before SARS-CoV-2 vaccination.

The CDR3 here reads CASSKTGAGYGYTF. The DNA sequence is given as TGTGCCAGCAGCAAGACAGGGGCCGGCTATGGCTACACCTTC. The chain is encoded by TRBV7-6 joined to TRBJ1-2, and 8 junctional nucleotides match TRBD1. Taken from the germline V gene, the CDR1 and CDR2 loops are SGHVS and FNYEAQ. Trimming leaves V shorter by 5 bases and J shorter by 4 bases, with the junction holding 6 bases beyond the gene matches. The CDR3 runs 14 amino acids, cysteine and phenylalanine included. Only the CDR3 part of the read is kept: 42 bases, read in frame from the first base. The full variable domain, with segments outside the CDR3 supplied by the reference TRBV7-6 and TRBJ1-2 proteins, appears as GAGVSQSPRYKVTKRGQDVALRCDPISGHVSLYWYRQALGQGPEFLTYFNYEAQQDKSGLPNDRFSAERPEGSISTLTIQRTEQRDSAMYRCASSKTGAGYGYTFGSGTRLTVV.